Sequencing of this TCR beta chain was carried out in a study of beta chain features in type 1 diabetes. The single heparinised draw taken from each donor contained about 100 mL of blood on average. The entirety of the isolated RNA underwent reverse transcription, so expressed TCRB transcripts were sequenced. Sequencing was performed with immunoSEQ multiplex PCR; in TCRdb, only in-frame clones are kept and a portion is missing. The table has some 200,000 clones, 16% seen once; the top ten hold 0.085%. Germline lookup yields CDR1 SGHNT and CDR2 YYREEE (reference sequence). Trimming cost V 0 bases and J 2 bases, with 6 bases left between them. This CDR3 is built from 13 residues. Remarks on this clone: Its antigen remains unidentified.

Study results and caveats: An over-representation of cells with high TCR expression could result from cDNA sequencing. Moderate but significant shortening of TCRB CDR3s was recorded in all four CD4+ subsets from Type 1 diabetes patients.

The receptor was isolated from a young man with type 1 diabetes. The V call is TRBV5-4, the J call TRBJ2-7; D unclear. The specimen was naive CD4+ T cells from blood. The CDR3 protein is CASSLGSAYEQYF. The CDR3 DNA sequence: TGTGCCAGCAGCTTGGGGAGCGCCTACGAGCAGTACTTC.